This T cell receptor (beta chain) was captured by sequencing in a study of blood T cell repertoires in COVID-19. Across the study: Nucleic acid was either cDNA or gDNA, and it came from T cells, B-cell-depleted T cells, or PBMCs.

Sequencing used immunoSEQ multiplex PCR; TCRdb keeps in-frame clones, though not all of them. Of tens of thousands of clones listed, around 81% are singletons. The V end was cut by 0 bases, the J end by 3 bases, with 11 bases between. This CDR3 comprises 16 residues. Looked up from germline, CDR1 is MGHRA and CDR2 is YSYEKL. The rearrangement uses TRBV4-1 and TRBJ2-2; D is perhaps TRBD2 (5 bases). This clonotype was sampled from a human donor in a cohort sampled during active COVID-19. Sample: peripheral blood. The CDR3 DNA sequence: TGCGCCAGCAGCCAAGATGGGAAGGGAGACACCGGGGAGCTGTTTTTT. This codes for CASSQDGKGDTGELFF.